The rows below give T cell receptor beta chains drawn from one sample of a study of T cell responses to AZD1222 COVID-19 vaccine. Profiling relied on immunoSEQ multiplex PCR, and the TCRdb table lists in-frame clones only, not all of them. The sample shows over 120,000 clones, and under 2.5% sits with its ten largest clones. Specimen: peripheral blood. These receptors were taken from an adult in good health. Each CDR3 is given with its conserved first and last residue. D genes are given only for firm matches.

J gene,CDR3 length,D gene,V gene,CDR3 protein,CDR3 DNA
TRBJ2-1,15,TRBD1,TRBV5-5,CASSLGGQSYNEQFF,TGTGCCAGCAGCTTGGGGGGACAGTCCTACAATGAGCAGTTCTTC
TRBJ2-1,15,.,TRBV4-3,CASSQEILENNEQFF,TGCGCCAGCAGCCAAGAAATCCTAGAAAACAATGAGCAGTTCTTC
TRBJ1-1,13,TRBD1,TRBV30,CARRGQLNTEAFF,TGTGCCAGGCGGGGACAGCTGAACACTGAAGCTTTCTTT
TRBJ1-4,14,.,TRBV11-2,CASSQGLWGEKLFF,TGTGCCAGCAGCCAGGGCCTTTGGGGAGAAAAACTGTTTTTT
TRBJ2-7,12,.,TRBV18,CASSPRTGEQYF,TGTGCCAGCTCACCACGCACAGGGGAGCAGTACTTC
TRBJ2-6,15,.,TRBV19,CASSAQGAGANVLTF,TGTGCCAGTAGTGCACAGGGTGCTGGGGCCAACGTCCTGACTTTC
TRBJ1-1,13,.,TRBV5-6,CASSLGRGTEAFF,TGTGCCAGCAGCTTGGGCAGGGGCACTGAAGCTTTCTTT
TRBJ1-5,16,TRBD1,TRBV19,CASTPRTGHFYQPQHF,TGTGCCAGTACCCCACGGACAGGGCATTTCTATCAGCCCCAGCATTTT
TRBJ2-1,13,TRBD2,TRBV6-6,CASSNPSGNEQFF,TGTGCCAGCAGCAACCCTAGCGGAAATGAGCAGTTCTTC
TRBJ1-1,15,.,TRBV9,CASSPLEGSGTEAFF,TGTGCCAGCAGCCCCCTGGAAGGGTCTGGTACTGAAGCTTTCTTT
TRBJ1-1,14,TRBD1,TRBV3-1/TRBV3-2,CASSRQGGFEKAFF,TGTGCCAGCAGCCGGCAGGGGGGCTTCGAGAAGGCTTTCTTT
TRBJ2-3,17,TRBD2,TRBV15,CATSRDPGGGHGDTQYF,TGTGCCACCAGCAGAGATCCTGGCGGGGGGCACGGAGATACGCAGTATTTT
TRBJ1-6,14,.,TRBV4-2,CASSQDIANSPLHF,TGTGCCAGCAGCCAAGATATTGCCAATTCACCCCTCCACTTT
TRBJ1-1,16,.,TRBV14,CASSQYEVVVATEAFF,TGTGCCAGCAGCCAATACGAGGTCGTGGTGGCCACTGAAGCTTTCTTT
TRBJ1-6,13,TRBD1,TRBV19,CASAGQGNSPLHF,TGTGCCAGTGCTGGACAGGGGAATTCACCCCTCCACTTT
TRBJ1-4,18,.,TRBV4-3,CASSQGALSRGTNEKLFF,TGCGCCAGCAGCCAGGGGGCCCTCTCAAGGGGGACTAATGAAAAACTGTTTTTT
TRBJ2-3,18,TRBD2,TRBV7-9,CASSLGGGGGLTTDTQYF,TGTGCCAGCAGCTTAGGTGGCGGGGGGGGCCTCACCACAGATACGCAGTATTTT
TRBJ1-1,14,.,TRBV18,CASSPQSGRTEAFF,TGTGCCAGCTCACCACAGTCAGGGAGGACTGAAGCTTTCTTT
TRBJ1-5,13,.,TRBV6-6,CAMADTGGQPQHF,TGTGCCATGGCGGACACGGGGGGTCAGCCCCAGCATTTT
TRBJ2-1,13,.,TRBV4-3,CASSQEMGNEQFF,TGCGCCAGCAGCCAAGAGATGGGGAATGAGCAGTTCTTC
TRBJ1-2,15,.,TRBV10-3,CAISDGRGASYGYTF,TGTGCCATCAGTGACGGGAGGGGGGCGAGCTATGGCTACACCTTC
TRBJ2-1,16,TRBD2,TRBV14,CASSQPGTSGGNEQFF,TGTGCCAGCAGCCAACCCGGGACTAGCGGGGGCAATGAGCAGTTCTTC
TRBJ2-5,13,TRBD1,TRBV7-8,CASSTGTGETQYF,TGTGCCAGCAGCACGGGGACAGGAGAGACCCAGTACTTC
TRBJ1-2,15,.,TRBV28,CASLPPTRDGDGYTF,TGTGCCAGCCTTCCCCCAACCCGGGACGGGGATGGCTACACCTTC
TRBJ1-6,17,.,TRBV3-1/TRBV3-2,CASSVRDTYSYNSPLHF,TGTGCCAGCAGCGTACGGGACACCTACTCCTATAATTCACCCCTCCACTTT
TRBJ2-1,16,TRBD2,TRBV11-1,CASSFHRGGRTNEQFF,TGTGCCAGCAGCTTCCACCGGGGGGGGCGCACCAATGAGCAGTTCTTC
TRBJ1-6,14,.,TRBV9,CASSVASENSPLHF,TGTGCCAGCAGCGTAGCGTCAGAGAATTCACCCCTCCACTTT
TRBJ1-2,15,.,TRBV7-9,CASSLETTHVNGYTF,TGTGCCAGCAGCTTAGAGACGACGCATGTCAATGGCTACACCTTC
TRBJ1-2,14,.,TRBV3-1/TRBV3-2,CASSQVAGPYGYTF,TGTGCCAGCAGCCAAGTAGCAGGACCCTATGGCTACACCTTC
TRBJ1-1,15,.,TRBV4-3,CASSQDLGRGPTTHF,TGCGCCAGCAGCCAAGATTTGGGCAGAGGTCCTACCACTCACTTT
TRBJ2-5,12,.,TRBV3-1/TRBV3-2,CASSLTRETQYF,TGTGCCAGCAGCCTCACACGGGAGACCCAGTACTTC
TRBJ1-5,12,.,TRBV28,CASRTTNQPQHF,TGTGCCAGCAGAACAACAAATCAGCCCCAGCATTTT
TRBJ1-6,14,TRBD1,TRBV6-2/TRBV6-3,CASSYQQGNSPLHF,TGTGCCAGCAGTTACCAACAGGGGAATTCACCCCTCCACTTT
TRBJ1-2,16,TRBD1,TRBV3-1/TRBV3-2,CASSQRRTGGGYGYTF,TGTGCCAGCAGCCAAAGAAGGACAGGGGGAGGTTATGGCTACACCTTC
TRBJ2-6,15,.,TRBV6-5,CASSQGISGANVLTF,TGTGCCAGCAGTCAGGGGATCTCTGGGGCCAACGTCCTGACTTTC
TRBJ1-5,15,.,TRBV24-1,CATSDLAGSNQPQHF,TGTGCCACCAGTGATTTGGCCGGGAGCAATCAGCCCCAGCATTTT
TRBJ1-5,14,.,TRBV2,CASSEQGPNQPQHF,TGTGCCAGCAGTGAGCAGGGTCCTAATCAGCCCCAGCATTTT
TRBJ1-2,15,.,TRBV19,CASSDSIAVRYGYTF,TGTGCCAGTAGCGATAGTATAGCGGTCCGCTATGGCTACACCTTC
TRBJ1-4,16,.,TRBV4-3,CASSQNLQATNEKLFF,TGCGCCAGCAGCCAAAACCTCCAGGCAACTAATGAAAAACTGTTTTTT
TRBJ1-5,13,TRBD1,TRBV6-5,CASKPGGRQPQHF,TGTGCCAGCAAACCAGGGGGCAGACAGCCCCAGCATTTT
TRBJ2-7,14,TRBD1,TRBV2,CASNSGQGGYEQYF,TGTGCCAGCAATTCTGGACAGGGTGGGTACGAGCAGTACTTC
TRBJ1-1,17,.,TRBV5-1,CASSLDVFAALGTEAFF,TGCGCCAGCAGCTTGGACGTTTTCGCAGCTCTCGGCACTGAAGCTTTCTTT
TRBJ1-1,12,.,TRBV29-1,CSGNRVNTEAFF,TGCAGCGGCAACAGGGTTAACACTGAAGCTTTCTTT
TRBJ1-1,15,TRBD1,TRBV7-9,CASSPRLGQGTEAFF,TGTGCCAGCAGCCCACGGTTGGGACAGGGGACTGAAGCTTTCTTT
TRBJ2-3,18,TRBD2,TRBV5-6,CASSFGTSGGAYTDTQYF,TGTGCCAGCAGCTTCGGGACTAGCGGGGGGGCCTACACAGATACGCAGTATTTT
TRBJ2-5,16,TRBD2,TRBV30,CACSRGDRNYQETQYF,TGTGCCTGTTCCCGGGGGGATCGCAACTACCAAGAGACCCAGTACTTC